One sample yielded the 5 T cell receptor beta chains listed below, sequenced in a study of T cell responses to AZD1222 COVID-19 vaccine. TCRdb keeps only in-frame clones here, not all; method: immunoSEQ multiplex PCR. The table has about 42,000 clones, over 80% seen once. This specimen was peripheral blood, taken 28 days after the second AZD1222 dose. Receptors were obtained from an adult who received the AZD1222 COVID-19 vaccine.

The V and J genes are TRBV30 and TRBJ2-7, with unresolved D. The CDR3 spans 12 residues. V dropped 0 bases and J dropped 6 bases, with 9 bases sitting between them. CDR1 GTSNPN and CDR2 SVGIG come from the germline V gene (reference sequence). The CDR3 region is CAWSVIHPEQYF. CDR3 coding DNA: TGTGCCTGGAGTGTTATACATCCCGAGCAGTACTTC.

This clone was detected only a few times. The chain carries TRBV19 and TRBJ1-4; TRBD1 matches 7 bases. The CDR3 length is 15 residues. Germline-derived CDR1 and CDR2 are LNHDA and SQIVND (reference sequence). J gave up 4 bases and V 3 bases, and 5 bases lay outside the gene matches. In DNA form, the CDR3 reads TGTGCCAGTAGTATTACAGGGGCATTTAATGAAAAACTGTTTTTT. Its protein product is CASSITGAFNEKLFF.

V usage is TRBV7-9 and J usage is TRBJ2-7; possible D gene TRBD2, 6 bases. This CDR3 has 13 amino acids. The V end lost 3 bases, the J end lost 3 bases, and 9 bases lay between the germline ends. Germline CDR1 is SEHNR and CDR2 is FQNEAQ (reference sequence). The CDR3 DNA sequence: TGTGCCAGCAGCTTCTCGGGAGTCTACGAGCAGTACTTC. It translates to CASSFSGVYEQYF.

The table lists this clone with a few counts. The V call is TRBV10-3, the J call TRBJ1-2; D is uncertain. CDR3 size: 13 residues. V was clipped by 10 bases and J by 6 bases, with 18 bases between them. The germline CDR1 and CDR2 sequences are ENHRY and SYGVKD. CDR3 amino acids: CATTDLFRHGYTF. CDR3 nucleotides: TGTGCCACGACGGACCTCTTCAGGCATGGCTACACCTTC.

A single count supports this clone. The genes are TRBV29-1 and TRBJ2-5, with 8 nucleotides matching TRBD2. V trimming: 8 bases; J trimming: 4 bases; junction bases outside the gene matches: 12. Germline CDR1 and CDR2: SQVTM and ANQGSEA. This CDR3 region has 14 residues. The DNA of the CDR3 is TGCAGCCATGCGGGGGGCGCGGGAGGAGAGACCCAGTACTTC. It yields the protein CSHAGGAGGETQYF. The full variable domain, rest sourced from reference TRBV29-1 and TRBJ2-5, is SAVISQKPSRDICQRGTSLTIQCQVDSQVTMMFWYRQQPGQSLTLIATANQGSEATYESGFVIDKFPISRPNLTFSTLTVSNMSPEDSSIYLCSHAGGAGGETQYFGPGTRLLVL.